Following are 25 T cell receptor beta chains from one sample sequenced in a study of PD-L1 blockade in urothelial cancer. Sequencing was performed with immunoSEQ multiplex PCR; in TCRdb, only in-frame clones are kept and a portion is missing. The sample yields 100,000 to 150,000 clones, less than 85% seen once. Specified time point: pretreatment peripheral blood. Sequenced here: PBMCs, sampled around atezolizumab (anti-PD-L1) treatment. The receptors come from a man aged 45-65 years with urothelial cancer.

This sequence joins TRBV9 and TRBJ1-4; the match to TRBD1 covers 7 bases. The CDR3 contains 15 residues. Trimming cost V 2 bases and J 7 bases; bases outside gene matches: 8. CDR1 and CDR2 (germline): SGDLS, YYNGEE. CDR3 in amino acids: CASSVETGMGEKLFF. CDR3 in DNA: TGTGCCAGCAGCGTCGAGACAGGGATGGGTGAAAAACTGTTTTTT.

This chain joins TRBV27 and TRBJ1-5, with 8 positions matching TRBD1. The CDR3 extends over 14 amino acids. From germline, CDR1 is MNHEY and CDR2 SMNVEV (reference sequence). J lost 7 bases, V lost 6 bases, and 8 bases had no gene match. This CDR3 is CASRSGQVAQPQHF. CDR3 DNA: TGTGCCAGCAGGTCGGGACAGGTCGCCCAGCCCCAGCATTTT.

The V call is TRBV30, the J call TRBJ2-5; TRBD1 agrees at 7 bases. This CDR3 contains 13 residues. The germline V gene encodes CDR1 GTSNPN and CDR2 SVGIG (reference sequence). The V segment lost 0 bases and the J segment 6 bases; nucleotides outside the gene matches: 4. The CDR3 sequence is CAWSVDREKTQYF. As DNA, the CDR3 is TGTGCCTGGAGTGTCGACAGGGAAAAGACCCAGTACTTC.

This sequence joins TRBV5-1 and TRBJ1-2; the match to TRBD1 covers 10 bases. The CDR3 contains 15 residues. V dropped 4 bases and J dropped 9; count of bases not matched to a gene: 12. The germline V gene has CDR1 SGHRS and CDR2 YFSETQ. The CDR3 here is CASSPGSGQGIRYTF. The CDR3 DNA reads as TGCGCCAGCAGCCCCGGGTCGGGACAGGGGATTCGCTACACCTTC.

The chain combines TRBV5-1 with TRBJ1-1; a possible D gene is TRBD1 (6 bases). The length of the CDR3 is 14 residues. Germline CDR1 SGHRS, CDR2 YFSETQ. V shed 7 bases and J shed 2 bases, with 15 bases lying between them. CDR3 coding DNA: TGCGCCAGCCAGACTGGGGGGGCTAACACTGAAGCTTTCTTT. Protein product: CASQTGGANTEAFF.

The gene calls are TRBV30 and TRBJ1-6; D not resolved. The CDR3 consists of 16 residues. Between the trimmed V and J ends, which lost 1 base and 0 bases, there was a span of 10 bases. The germline CDR1 and CDR2 sequences are GTSNPN and SVGIG (reference sequence). This CDR3 is CAWSAWGGSYNSPLHF. CDR3 in DNA: TGTGCCTGGAGTGCCTGGGGAGGCTCCTATAATTCACCCCTCCACTTT.

V usage is TRBV7-2 and J usage is TRBJ2-2; TRBD2 is a possible D gene (5 bases). This CDR3 comprises 13 residues. The V gene lost 5 bases and the J gene lost 5 bases, with 9 bases spanning the gap. The V gene's germline CDR1 is SGHTA and CDR2 FQGNSA. The CDR3 bases are TGTGCCAGCAGCCGCCCGGGGACCGGGGAGCTGTTTTTT. Amino acid sequence: CASSRPGTGELFF.

The chain carries TRBV11-2 and TRBJ2-2; TRBD1 might be the D (6 bases). Germline CDR1 is SGHAT and CDR2 is FQNNGV. The CDR3 extends over 13 amino acids. V lost 6 bases to trimming and J lost 6 bases, with 11 bases between them. CDR3 region: CASRNPGAGELFF. CDR3 bases: TGTGCCAGCAGGAACCCAGGGGCCGGGGAGCTGTTTTTT.

The chain employs TRBV10-3 and TRBJ1-1; maybe TRBD1 (5 bases). Germline lookup yields CDR1 ENHRY and CDR2 SYGVKD. The V and J ends lost 0 bases and 3 bases respectively, with 5 bases between them. The CDR3 has 13 residues. For the CDR3, the DNA is TGTGCCATCAGTGAGTCCAGGGACACTGAAGCTTTCTTT. It codes for CAISESRDTEAFF.

This clone was recorded only once. This CDR3 reads CASSLVTGGYTF. CDR3 sequence (DNA): TGTGCCAGCAGCTTAGTGACGGGTGGCTACACCTTC. V usage is TRBV7-9 and J usage is TRBJ1-2; D gene uncertain. CDR1 and CDR2 (germline): SEHNR, FQNEAQ (reference sequence). This CDR3 is 12 amino acids long. V was cut by 1 base and J by 7 bases, with 7 bases left in between.

The chain employs TRBV5-1 and TRBJ1-4; a weak D match, TRBD1 (6 bases). V gave up 4 bases and J gave up 8 bases, with 15 bases separating them. Germline-derived CDR1 and CDR2 are SGHRS and YFSETQ. The CDR3 runs 14 residues. The CDR3 coding sequence is TGCGCCAGCAGCACCGGGACATCCCGAGAAAAACTGTTTTTT. Amino acids: CASSTGTSREKLFF.

V and J are TRBV14 and TRBJ2-1, with 8 bases lining up with TRBD1. After removal of 4 bases from V and 9 bases from J, the junction contained 11 bases not matched to a gene. The CDR3 sequence is 15 residues long. Per the germline V gene, CDR1 is SGHDN and CDR2 is FVKESK. The CDR3 is CASSRTRTGRSEQFF. Written as DNA, the CDR3 is TGTGCCAGCAGCCGCACTAGGACAGGGAGGAGTGAGCAGTTCTTC.

The genes are TRBV28 and TRBJ1-5; the match to TRBD1 covers 9 bases. The V gene end was trimmed by 6 bases and the J gene end by 6 bases; junction bases not matched to a gene: 9. The length of the CDR3 is 15 residues. CDR1 is MDHEN and CDR2 is SYDVKM in the germline V gene. The CDR3 DNA follows: TGTGCCAGCAGAACAGGGGGCGCAGGGGGTCAGCCCCAGCATTTT. Protein product: CASRTGGAGGQPQHF.

This chain links TRBV6-5 with TRBJ1-6, with D hard to call. Trimming pared 6 bases from V and 9 bases from J, leaving 12 bases between. Looked up from germline, CDR1 is MNHEY and CDR2 is SVGAGI. CDR3 size: 13 residues. CDR3 loop: CASSRTRGSPLHF. As DNA, the CDR3 is TGTGCCAGCAGCCGCACTCGGGGTTCACCCCTCCACTTT.

V usage is TRBV5-5 and J usage is TRBJ2-7; 8 positions agree with TRBD1. The germline gives CDR1 SGHKS, CDR2 YYEKEE (reference sequence). V dropped 1 base and J dropped 6; count of bases not matched to a gene: 6. This CDR3 is built from 14 residues. CDR3 DNA sequence: TGTGCCAGCAGCTTGTCGCAGGGGGCGGTCGAGCAGTACTTC. Encoded protein: CASSLSQGAVEQYF.

This clone has a handful of counts. The rearrangement uses TRBV2 and TRBJ2-7; 7 bases align to TRBD2. Looked up from germline, CDR1 is SNHLY and CDR2 is FYNNEI. The CDR3 sequence is 16 residues long. V trimming: 6 bases; J trimming: 2 bases; junction bases outside the gene matches: 13. The CDR3 DNA sequence: TGTGCCAGCAGGCCCGAGAGCGGGGCCTTAACCTACGAGCAGTACTTC. Its translation is CASRPESGALTYEQYF.

This chain joins TRBV4-1 and TRBJ2-7, with TRBD2 matching over 13 bases. The CDR3 totals 16 residues. Germline V gene data show CDR1 as MGHRA and CDR2 as YSYEKL. With 1 base clipped from V and 5 bases from J, the junction kept 5 bases outside the gene matches. The DNA for the CDR3 is TGCGCCAGCAGCCAAGGAGGGACTAGCGGGAACGACGAGCAGTACTTC. This sequence encodes CASSQGGTSGNDEQYF.

The rearrangement uses TRBV30 and TRBJ2-5, with 16 bases matching TRBD2. Germline CDR1 GTSNPN, CDR2 SVGIG (reference sequence). V was clipped by 4 bases and J by 2 bases; unmatched bases: 7. CDR3 length equals 17 residues. The CDR3 nucleotides read TGTGCCTGGAACCTGGGACTAGCGGGAGGGCGACAAGAGACCCAGTACTTC. This translates into CAWNLGLAGGRQETQYF.

With regard to this clone: The same CDR3 can be traced to other DNA sequences in this sample. The chain is built from TRBV5-1 and TRBJ2-1; 11 nucleotides agree with TRBD2. Germline CDR1 SGHRS, CDR2 YFSETQ. V lost 2 bases, J lost 4 bases, and 2 bases stayed unmatched. The CDR3 runs 15 residues. The CDR3 DNA follows: TGCGCCAGCAGCTTACTAGCGGGGGATTACAATGAGCAGTTCTTC. Protein product: CASSLLAGDYNEQFF.

This clone showed up just a few times. The chain combines TRBV5-1 with TRBJ2-5, with D tentatively TRBD2 (5 bases). The CDR3 is made up of 17 amino acids. With 0 bases removed from V and 5 bases from J, the gap between germline ends came to 20 bases. Germline CDR1 is SGHRS and CDR2 is YFSETQ. The CDR3 reads CASSLGVTGGKAETQYF. The CDR3 DNA sequence: TGCGCCAGCAGCTTGGGGGTGACCGGAGGAAAAGCTGAGACCCAGTACTTC.

This chain connects TRBV28 to TRBJ1-2; 9 bases match TRBD1. The CDR3 is made up of 15 amino acids. CDR1 is MDHEN, CDR2 SYDVKM, per germline. The ends lost 6 bases at V and 0 bases at J; junction bases unmatched: 5. CDR3 coding DNA: TGTGCCAGCAGCGTGACAGGGGGATCTAACTATGGCTACACCTTC. Protein: CASSVTGGSNYGYTF.

The chain uses TRBV27 and TRBJ2-7; TRBD2 matches 8 bases. The V gene's germline CDR1 is MNHEY and CDR2 SMNVEV (reference sequence). V dropped 7 bases and J dropped 2; count of bases not matched to a gene: 7. The CDR3 sequence is 14 residues long. The CDR3 DNA is TGTGCCAGCACTGAGCGGGAGCCCCCCTACGAGCAGTACTTC. This encodes CASTEREPPYEQYF.

This chain joins TRBV7-2 and TRBJ1-3; D might be TRBD1 (6 bases). The CDR3 has 16 residues. Trimming took off 4 bases at V and 3 bases at J, with 16 bases between the two ends. The V gene's germline CDR1 is SGHTA and CDR2 FQGNSA. The CDR3 coding sequence is TGTGCCAGCAGCTCCACCCGCGCAGGGGTTGGAAACACCATATATTTT. It is translated as CASSSTRAGVGNTIYF.

V usage is TRBV5-4 and J usage is TRBJ1-1; the D gene is possibly TRBD1 (5 bases). Trimming cost V 0 bases and J 6 bases, with 12 bases left between them. CDR3 length equals 14 residues. From germline, CDR1 is SGHNT and CDR2 YYREEE (reference sequence). This CDR3 is CASSLGGAGAEAFF. The CDR3 region has the DNA TGTGCCAGCAGCTTGGGAGGGGCGGGGGCTGAAGCTTTCTTT.

V usage is TRBV7-2 and J usage is TRBJ1-5; 8 bases fit TRBD1. The V and J ends lost 5 bases and 5 bases, in that order; junction bases with no gene match: 8. This CDR3 has 15 amino acids. The germline V gene has CDR1 SGHTA and CDR2 FQGNSA. The chain's CDR3 is CASSTRTGIDQPQHF. CDR3 nucleotides: TGTGCCAGCAGCACCCGGACAGGGATTGATCAGCCCCAGCATTTT.